These 29 T cell receptor beta chains were sequenced from one sample in a study of T cells after posttransplantation cyclophosphamide. The table came from immunoSEQ multiplex PCR; TCRdb's copy has only in-frame clones and leaves some out. There are more than 40,000 clones in the sample, none observed a single time. The sample comprised PBMCs. The origin of the receptors is a man aged 40-55 years in good health, CMV-negative, and a related stem cell transplant donor.

This clone was detected ten times or more. The genes are TRBV7-2 and TRBJ2-1, with 8 bases that match TRBD2. J gave up 5 bases and V 2 bases, and 8 bases lay outside the gene matches. This CDR3 has 16 residues. Germline V gene sequence: CDR1 SGHTA, CDR2 FQGNSA. The CDR3, as DNA: TGTGCCAGCAGCTTAATAGCGGGACTCGCCCACAATGAGCAGTTCTTC. Translation: CASSLIAGLAHNEQFF.

Ten or more counts support this clone. The V gene is TRBV6-1, the J gene TRBJ1-5; 7 nucleotides line up with TRBD1. From germline, CDR1 is MNHNS and CDR2 SASEGT. This CDR3 contains 14 residues. V lost 4 bases and J lost 7; bases outside the gene matches: 7. Here the CDR3 reads CASSAYRGPQPQHF. The CDR3 DNA is TGTGCCAGCAGTGCCTACAGGGGACCACAGCCCCAGCATTTT.

Concerning this clone itself: In the same sample, other DNA sequences code for this CDR3. The V call is TRBV4-1, the J call TRBJ2-7, with 8 bases matching TRBD2. Trimming at V came to 1 base and at J to 4 bases, leaving 6 bases not matched to a gene. The CDR3 length is 15 residues. The germline V gene encodes CDR1 MGHRA and CDR2 YSYEKL. The CDR3 spells CASSQAGGTPYEQYF. CDR3 sequence (DNA): TGCGCCAGCAGCCAAGCGGGAGGGACCCCTTACGAGCAGTACTTC.

This clone was picked up many times. The CDR3 DNA reads as TGCGCCAGCAGCCCGGTAGTAGGGGGCGGTGAGCAGTTCTTC. Translation: CASSPVVGGGEQFF. This sequence joins TRBV4-1 and TRBJ2-1, with 7 bases fitting TRBD1. The CDR3 spans 14 residues. Germline trimming cut 4 bases from V and 9 bases from J; bases unmatched to any gene: 9. Germline lookup yields CDR1 MGHRA and CDR2 YSYEKL.

This clone was counted many times. The chain couples TRBV9 to TRBJ1-3; TRBD1 aligns across 7 bases. J was trimmed by 2 bases and V by 2 bases; bases with no gene match: 1. The CDR3 sequence is 14 residues long. Germline lookup yields CDR1 SGDLS and CDR2 YYNGEE. The chain's CDR3 is CASSVGTAGNTIYF. The DNA of the CDR3 is TGTGCCAGCAGCGTGGGGACAGCTGGAAACACCATATATTTT.

This clone was seen more than once but under ten times. This rearrangement joins TRBV30 to TRBJ2-7; D gene ambiguous. The germline CDR1 and CDR2 sequences are GTSNPN and SVGIG (reference sequence). The CDR3 totals 12 residues. V was shortened by 1 base and J by 3 bases, with 7 bases between the two germline ends. The chain's CDR3 is CAWSAISYEQYF. CDR3 in DNA: TGTGCCTGGAGTGCCATTAGCTACGAGCAGTACTTC.

Many counts were recorded for this clone. The CDR3 reads CSVEERIRGVEQFF. As DNA, the CDR3 is TGCAGCGTTGAAGAGAGGATCAGGGGTGTGGAGCAGTTCTTC. The genes are TRBV29-1 and TRBJ2-1; tentatively, D is TRBD1 (6 bases). Germline V lookup: CDR1 SQVTM, CDR2 ANQGSEA. V shed 0 bases and J shed 10 bases, with 16 bases lying between them. The CDR3 length is 14 residues.

This clone came up many times. The J gene is TRBJ2-7, the V gene TRBV11-2, with D tentatively TRBD1 (5 bases). Germline assignment: CDR1 SGHAT and CDR2 FQNNGV. The CDR3 has 15 amino acids. Trimming shortened V by 1 base and J by 4 bases, and 14 bases separated the two germline ends. CDR3: CASSLVGADWYEQYF. The CDR3 bases are TGTGCCAGCAGCTTAGTAGGGGCAGATTGGTACGAGCAGTACTTC.

This clone was observed at least ten times. V and J are TRBV15 and TRBJ2-5; maybe TRBD2 (5 bases). Germline assignment: CDR1 LNHNV and CDR2 YYDKDF (reference sequence). The length of the CDR3 is 13 residues. V was shortened by 1 base and J by 4 bases, with 7 bases between the two germline ends. CDR3 in DNA: TGTGCCACCAGCAGAGGAGGAGGAGAGACCCAGTACTTC. It translates to CATSRGGGETQYF.

This clone was detected ten times or more. The V and J genes are TRBV11-2 and TRBJ1-1; tentative D call: TRBD1 (6 bases). This CDR3 has 15 amino acids. The V gene's germline CDR1 is SGHAT and CDR2 FQNNGV. The V end was cut by 6 bases, the J end by 3 bases, with 17 bases between. This chain's CDR3 is CASSLRGGVDTEAFF. Written as DNA, the CDR3 is TGTGCCAGCAGTCTCAGGGGAGGGGTGGACACTGAAGCTTTCTTT.

This clone was seen repeatedly, ten times or more. Mismatch with germline at one junction end may stem from a read error. The genes are TRBV19 and TRBJ1-1; 8 bases align to TRBD1. The CDR3 loop spans 14 amino acids. Germline CDR1 reads LNHDA; CDR2 reads SQIVND (reference sequence). The CDR3 region is CASNIQGGNTEAFF. The CDR3 DNA follows: TGTGCCAGTAATATACAGGGGGGAAACACTGAAGCTTTCTTT.

This clone has a count of ten or more. J is TRBJ2-1 and V is TRBV9, with 8 bases fitting TRBD2. V trimming: 6 bases; J trimming: 10 bases; junction bases outside the gene matches: 15. Germline lookup yields CDR1 SGDLS and CDR2 YYNGEE. The CDR3 loop spans 15 amino acids. In DNA, the CDR3 is TGTGCCAGCACCGTGATTAGCGGGACCTCCGGAGAGCAGTTCTTC. The encoded protein is CASTVISGTSGEQFF.

This clone appeared many times. CDR3 amino acids: CASSQEESQETQYF. CDR3 nucleotide sequence: TGTGCCAGCAGCCAAGAAGAGAGCCAAGAGACCCAGTACTTC. The genes are TRBV4-2 and TRBJ2-5; D call uncertain. This CDR3 has 14 residues. V lost 0 bases and J 1 base, leaving 6 bases between the germline ends. The V gene's germline CDR1 is LGHNA and CDR2 YNFKEQ.

This clone was seen ten or more times. The chain employs TRBV9 and TRBJ2-3; D may be TRBD1 (7 bases). The germline V gene has CDR1 SGDLS and CDR2 YYNGEE. With 3 bases removed from V and 0 bases from J, the gap between germline ends came to 14 bases. CDR3 size: 16 residues. Here the CDR3 DNA reads TGTGCCAGCAGCGCAGGGGGAGGCGGTAGCACAGATACGCAGTATTTT. It codes for CASSAGGGGSTDTQYF.

This clone has at least ten counts. This chain links TRBV7-2 with TRBJ1-4; 7 bases match TRBD1. Unmatched junction bases numbered 7, after V lost 5 bases and J lost 4 bases. The CDR3 contains 15 residues. From germline, CDR1 is SGHTA and CDR2 FQGNSA. CDR3 nucleotides: TGTGCCAGCAGCGGAACCGGGACAGTTAATGAAAAACTGTTTTTT. It encodes CASSGTGTVNEKLFF.

This clone was counted ten times or more. The DNA of the CDR3 is TGCAGCTCCCGGAGGACTAGCGTTCGCACAGATACGCAGTATTTT. Protein sequence: CSSRRTSVRTDTQYF. The chain links TRBV29-1 to TRBJ2-3; 9 bases agree with TRBD2. Germline trimming cut 8 bases from V and 1 base from J; bases unmatched to any gene: 10. CDR3 size: 15 residues. Looked up from germline, CDR1 is SQVTM and CDR2 is ANQGSEA.

The table lists this clone with a few counts. The CDR3 nucleotides read TGTGCCAGCAGTACTGACAGGATACAGCCCCAGCATTTT. This codes for CASSTDRIQPQHF. The gene calls are TRBV6-6 and TRBJ1-5; D may be TRBD1 (6 bases). The germline gives CDR1 MNHNY, CDR2 SVGAGI (reference sequence). The CDR3 is 13 residues long. With 5 bases removed from V and 7 bases from J, the gap between germline ends came to 12 bases.

This clone was counted ten times or more. The J gene is TRBJ2-7, the V gene TRBV7-8; 8 nucleotides agree with TRBD1. V was pared by 3 bases and J by 11 bases, with 3 bases of the junction left unmatched. The length of the CDR3 is 11 residues. CDR1 is SGHVS, CDR2 FQNEAQ, per germline. Here the CDR3 DNA reads TGTGCCAGCAGCTTCCTGGACAGGGAGTACTTC. Amino acid sequence: CASSFLDREYF.

This clone was seen at least ten times. The rearrangement uses TRBV7-9 and TRBJ1-1, with D possibly being TRBD1 (5 bases). The ends were cut back, 1 base at V and 0 bases at J, with 9 bases in the middle. The V gene's germline CDR1 is SEHNR and CDR2 FQNEAQ (reference sequence). The length of the CDR3 is 15 residues. The DNA of the CDR3 is TGTGCCAGCAGCTTAGTTGGGGCTCTGAACACTGAAGCTTTCTTT. Translating gives CASSLVGALNTEAFF.

This clone was observed at least ten times. This chain uses TRBV29-1 with TRBJ2-1; TRBD2 aligns across 10 bases. Looked up from germline, CDR1 is SQVTM and CDR2 is ANQGSEA. CDR3 size: 14 residues. With V trimmed by 5 bases and J by 8 bases, 9 bases remained unmatched. The CDR3 region is CSVTTSGTRYEQFF. The CDR3 DNA is TGCAGCGTTACCACTAGCGGGACTAGGTATGAGCAGTTCTTC.

In its sample, this clone was seen many times. J is TRBJ2-7 and V is TRBV5-1; 7 bases are a match to TRBD2. With 0 bases clipped from V and 5 bases from J, the junction kept 5 bases outside the gene matches. The CDR3 extends over 14 amino acids. Germline CDR1 reads SGHRS; CDR2 reads YFSETQ. The CDR3 reads CASSLVFAGDEQYF. In nucleotides, the CDR3 is TGCGCCAGCAGCTTGGTGTTTGCGGGGGACGAGCAGTACTTC.

This clone was recorded at least ten times. For the CDR3, the DNA is TGTGCCAGCAGTCCGCTAGACAGGGGTAATCAGCCCCAGCATTTT. As protein: CASSPLDRGNQPQHF. The chain combines TRBV28 with TRBJ1-5; 8 bases match TRBD1. V was pared by 5 bases and J by 4 bases, with 7 bases of the junction left unmatched. Germline assignment: CDR1 MDHEN and CDR2 SYDVKM. The CDR3 loop spans 15 amino acids.

Many counts were recorded for this clone. This rearrangement joins TRBV10-1 to TRBJ2-7; 7 bases line up with TRBD2. This CDR3 contains 14 residues. V shed 3 bases and J 2 bases; nucleotides not matched to a gene: 4. From germline, CDR1 is WNHNN and CDR2 SYGVQD (reference sequence). The CDR3 nucleotides are TGCGCCAGCAGTGACGGGGGGACCCCCTACGAGCAGTACTTC. The encoded protein is CASSDGGTPYEQYF.

The sample holds many counts of this clone. The chain combines TRBV28 with TRBJ2-7; tentative D call: TRBD2 (6 bases). This CDR3 is built from 15 residues. Germline V gene sequence: CDR1 MDHEN, CDR2 SYDVKM. Trimming took 2 bases from V and 6 from J, leaving 17 bases between them. This chain's CDR3 is CASSLPLEGRIEQYF. The CDR3 DNA follows: TGTGCCAGCAGTTTACCTCTCGAGGGGAGGATCGAGCAGTACTTC.

This clone was detected ten times or more. The V call is TRBV5-1, the J call TRBJ1-1; 7 bases are a match to TRBD1. Per the germline V gene, CDR1 is SGHRS and CDR2 is YFSETQ. The CDR3 length is 13 residues. J lost 6 bases, V lost 0 bases, and 2 bases had no gene match. The CDR3 spells CASSLDRGAEAFF. For the CDR3, the DNA is TGCGCCAGCAGCTTGGACAGGGGAGCTGAAGCTTTCTTT.

In this sample, this clone turned up many times. V is TRBV7-6 and J is TRBJ2-1, with TRBD2 as a possible D gene (6 bases). The CDR3 contains 14 residues. CDR1 and CDR2 (germline): SGHVS, FNYEAQ. Trimming cost V 7 bases and J 10 bases, with 20 bases left between them. The CDR3 loop is CASTQEAGKREQFF. Written as DNA, the CDR3 is TGTGCCAGCACCCAGGAGGCGGGGAAGAGGGAGCAGTTCTTC. Full variable domain (missing parts from reference TRBV7-6 and TRBJ2-1): GAGVSQSPRYKVTKRGQDVALRCDPISGHVSLYWYRQALGQGPEFLTYFNYEAQQDKSGLPNDRFSAERPEGSISTLTIQRTEQRDSAMYRCASTQEAGKREQFFGPGTRLTVL.

This clone was detected many times. One end of the junction is discordant with germline, which a read error may explain. The chain recombines TRBV7-7 with TRBJ2-5; D is unclear. The CDR3 is 13 amino acids. The germline CDR1 and CDR2 sequences are SSHAT and FNYEAQ (reference sequence). DNA of the CDR3: TGTGCTAGCAGCTTGGCCCCTCAAGAGACCCAGTACTTC. Translating gives CASSLAPQETQYF.

This clone was counted ten times or more. The J gene is TRBJ1-1, the V gene TRBV29-1; TRBD1 is a possible D gene (5 bases). V lost 3 bases and J lost 4, with 9 bases in between. Germline V gene lookup returns CDR1 SQVTM and CDR2 ANQGSEA. CDR3 length equals 12 residues. This CDR3 is CSVDLGGTEAFF. DNA of the CDR3: TGCAGCGTTGATCTGGGGGGCACTGAAGCTTTCTTT. Supplemented by reference TRBV29-1 and TRBJ1-1, the full variable domain reads SAVISQKPSRDICQRGTSLTIQCQVDSQVTMMFWYRQQPGQSLTLIATANQGSEATYESGFVIDKFPISRPNLTFSTLTVSNMSPEDSSIYLCSVDLGGTEAFFGQGTRLTVV.

A few counts support this clone. This sequence joins TRBV19 and TRBJ2-4, with unresolved D. The CDR3 consists of 14 residues. Germline V gene data show CDR1 as LNHDA and CDR2 as SQIVND (reference sequence). V was trimmed by 4 bases and J by 1 base, leaving 8 bases between them. CDR3 DNA: TGTGCCAGTAGTACCGCGCCTGCCAAAAACATTCAGTACTTC. It yields the protein CASSTAPAKNIQYF. Combining the CDR3 with reference TRBV19 and TRBJ2-4 gives the whole variable domain DGGITQSPKYLFRKEGQNVTLSCEQNLNHDAMYWYRQDPGQGLRLIYYSQIVNDFQKGDIAEGYSVSREKKESFPLTVTSAQKNPTAFYLCASSTAPAKNIQYFGAGTRLSVL.